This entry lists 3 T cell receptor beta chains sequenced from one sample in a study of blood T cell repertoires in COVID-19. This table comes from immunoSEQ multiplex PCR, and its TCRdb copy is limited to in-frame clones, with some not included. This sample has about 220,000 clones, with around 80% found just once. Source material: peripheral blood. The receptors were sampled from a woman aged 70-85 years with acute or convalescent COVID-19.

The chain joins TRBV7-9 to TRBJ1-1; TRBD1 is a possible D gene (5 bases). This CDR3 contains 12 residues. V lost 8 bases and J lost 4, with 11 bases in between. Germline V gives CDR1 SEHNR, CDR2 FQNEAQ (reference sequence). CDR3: CASGRGLTEAFF. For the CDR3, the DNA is TGTGCCAGCGGGAGGGGCCTCACTGAAGCTTTCTTT.

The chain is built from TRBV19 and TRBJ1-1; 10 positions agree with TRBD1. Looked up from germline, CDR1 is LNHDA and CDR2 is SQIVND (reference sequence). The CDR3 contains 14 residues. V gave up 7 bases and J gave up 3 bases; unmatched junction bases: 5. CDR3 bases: TGTGCCAGTATCCGGGACAGGGGTTACACTGAAGCTTTCTTT. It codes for CASIRDRGYTEAFF.

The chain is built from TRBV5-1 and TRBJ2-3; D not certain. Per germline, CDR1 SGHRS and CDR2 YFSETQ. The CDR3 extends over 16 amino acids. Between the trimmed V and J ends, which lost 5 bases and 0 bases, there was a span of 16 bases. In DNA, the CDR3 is TGCGCCAGCAGTTCCGCGACTTCATCTAGCACAGATACGCAGTATTTT. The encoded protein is CASSSATSSSTDTQYF.